Listed here are 30 T cell receptor beta chains from one sample, sequenced in a study. Via MiXCR, TCRdb re-called the 5' RACE reads, giving one row per CDR3 protein. The sample lists some 31,000 distinct CDR3 sequences, approximately 30% seen once, with less than 4% in the top ten. Input material: naive CD4+ T cells sorted from a lymph node. Regarding subset: naive CD4+ T cells, CD4+CD45RA+CD25-. These TCRs come from a female donor with breast cancer.

In its sample, this clonotype ranks as medium-sized. This rearrangement joins TRBV6-5 to TRBJ1-1; D is perhaps TRBD1 (6 bases). V dropped 6 bases and J dropped 1 base, with 15 bases sitting between them. Per the germline V gene, CDR1 is MNHEY and CDR2 is SVGAGI. The CDR3 covers 15 residues. DNA for the CDR3: TGTGCCAGCAGATATAGGGACATCGAGAACACTGAAGCTTTCTTT. Protein sequence: CASRYRDIENTEAFF.

This sequence joins TRBV5-6 and TRBJ2-7; D is ambiguous. The length of the CDR3 is 12 residues. V was pared by 0 bases and J by 7 bases, with 8 bases between. Germline loops: CDR1 SGHDT, CDR2 YYEEEE. CDR3 sequence reads: CASSLALAEQYF. In nucleotides, the CDR3 is TGTGCCAGCAGCTTGGCGCTCGCGGAGCAGTACTTC.

The chain uses TRBV6-2 or TRBV6-3 and TRBJ2-7, with 9 bases fitting TRBD1. V shed 8 bases and J 3 bases; nucleotides not matched to a gene: 2. CDR3 length: 12 residues. Germline CDR1 reads MNHEY; CDR2 reads SVGEGT. The CDR3 spells CASAGQGYEQYF. The CDR3 DNA reads as TGTGCCAGCGCGGGACAGGGCTACGAGCAGTACTTC.

The count of this clonotype is one. A much larger clone sits a single nucleotide away, making a read error possible. The chain combines TRBV6-5 with TRBJ1-5; D may be TRBD1 (6 bases). The CDR3 is 14 residues long. Germline V gives CDR1 MNHEY, CDR2 SVGAGI. The CDR3 region is CASSNSDSNQSQHF. The CDR3 DNA sequence: TGTGCCAGCAGTAACTCGGACAGCAATCAGTCCCAGCATTTT.

With regard to this clonotype: A read error may account for a junction end that differs from germline. The chain couples TRBV9 to TRBJ2-3; D may match TRBD1 or TRBD2 (5 bases each). Germline-derived CDR1 and CDR2 are SGDLS and YYNGEE. The CDR3 extends over 18 amino acids. The CDR3 loop is CASSVGGWGSLSTDTRYF. CDR3 nucleotides: TGTGCCAGCAGCGTAGGGGGGTGGGGAAGTCTTAGCACAGATACGCGGTATTTT. The full variable domain, with the rest looked up from reference TRBV9 and TRBJ2-3, is DSGVTQTPKHLITATGQRVTLRCSPRSGDLSVYWYQQSLDQGLQFLIQYYNGEERAKGNILERFSAQQFPDLHSELNLSSLELGDSALYFCASSVGGWGSLSTDTRYFGPGTRLTVL.

This sequence joins TRBV18 and TRBJ2-5; D might be TRBD2 (7 bases). The germline V gene has CDR1 KGHSH and CDR2 LQKENI. V lost 0 bases and J 4 bases, leaving 24 bases between the germline ends. The CDR3 contains 19 residues. CDR3 coding DNA: TGTGCCAGCTCACCACCCCCGCTTCCCGGGACAAGGGGGGGAGAGACCCAGTACTTC. Protein: CASSPPPLPGTRGGETQYF.

This clonotype was found many times. The chain has TRBV5-1 and TRBJ2-6; 7 positions agree with TRBD1. Germline CDR1 reads SGHRS; CDR2 reads YFSETQ. J gave up 0 bases and V 4 bases, and 10 bases lay outside the gene matches. This CDR3 has 18 residues. The CDR3 nucleotides are TGCGCCAGCAGCCCTACGGGACAGCTTGACTCTGGGGCCAACGTCCTGACTTTC. Protein product: CASSPTGQLDSGANVLTF.

The chain combines TRBV20-1 with TRBJ2-6; perhaps TRBD1 as D (5 bases). The CDR3 sequence is 15 residues long. Germline lookup yields CDR1 DFQATT and CDR2 SNEGSKA (reference sequence). The V and J ends lost 2 bases and 2 bases respectively, with 10 bases between them. The CDR3 here is CSARQGGAGANVLTF. The CDR3 DNA follows: TGCAGTGCTAGACAGGGTGGAGCTGGGGCCAACGTCCTGACTTTC.

The table lists this clonotype with a few counts. The gene calls are TRBV7-2 and TRBJ2-3; 9 bases align to TRBD2. Germline CDR1 is SGHTA and CDR2 is FQGNSA. V shed 5 bases, J shed 4 bases, and the junction held 10 bases outside the gene matches. The CDR3 has 16 amino acids. CDR3 coding DNA: TGTGCCAGCAGCCCTAGAGTAGCGGGAGTCGCAGATACGCAGTATTTT. This gives the protein CASSPRVAGVADTQYF.

This clonotype was counted once. An end of the junction differs from the germline gene, which may be a read error. The CDR3 here is CASNLANPAGGYGYTF. In DNA, the CDR3 is TGTGCCAGCAACTTAGCGAACCCCGCAGGGGGGTATGGCTACACCTTC. V and J are TRBV7-9 and TRBJ1-2; 7 bases match TRBD1. The CDR3 contains 16 residues. The germline CDR1 and CDR2 sequences are SEHNR and FQNEAQ (reference sequence).

In this sample, this clonotype turned up many times. CDR3 DNA sequence: TGTGCCGCCGGACTAGCGGGAGGGCCCGGAGATACGCAGTATTTT. This codes for CAAGLAGGPGDTQYF. This rearrangement joins TRBV10-3 to TRBJ2-3; 15 nucleotides align to TRBD2. V shed 11 bases and J 5 bases; nucleotides not matched to a gene: 8. The CDR3 runs to 15 residues. Germline values: CDR1 ENHRY, CDR2 SYGVKD.

The chain couples TRBV5-1 to TRBJ2-3; D not certain. CDR1 is SGHRS, CDR2 YFSETQ, per germline. There are 16 residues in the CDR3. V lost 0 bases to trimming and J lost 4 bases, with 15 bases between them. CDR3 coding DNA: TGCGCCAGCAGCTTGGGAATCAGTCCCTCCGCAGATACGCAGTATTTT. Protein product: CASSLGISPSADTQYF.

The V and J genes are TRBV7-8 and TRBJ2-1; D is ambiguous. Germline loops: CDR1 SGHVS, CDR2 FQNEAQ. V was pared by 5 bases and J by 2 bases, with 13 bases between. The CDR3 spans 15 residues. For the CDR3, the DNA is TGTGCCAGCAGCCCTGACAAATATACCTACAATGAGCAGTTCTTC. This gives the protein CASSPDKYTYNEQFF.

This clonotype has ten or more counts. The chain has TRBV20-1 and TRBJ2-7; possible D gene TRBD2, 5 bases. V lost 2 bases to trimming and J lost 1 base, with 12 bases between them. The CDR3 runs 14 residues. Germline CDR1 and CDR2: DFQATT and SNEGSKA (reference sequence). The CDR3, as DNA: TGCAGTGCTAGACGGGGAAGGGCTTCCTACGAGCAGTACTTC. Translated, it gives CSARRGRASYEQYF.

A remark on this clonotype: A junction end diverges from the germline sequence, so it may reflect a read error. The DNA for the CDR3 is TGTACCAGCCGAGGGGCAGGGAGGACCGGGGAGCTGTTTTTT. This gives the protein CTSRGAGRTGELFF. The chain carries TRBV13 and TRBJ2-2; D is perhaps TRBD2 (6 bases). This CDR3 contains 14 residues. Germline CDR1 and CDR2: PRHDT and FYEKMQ (reference sequence).

A few counts support this clonotype. The chain links TRBV12-3 or TRBV12-4 to TRBJ2-1, with TRBD1 matching 9 bases. J lost 4 bases, V lost 8 bases, and 9 bases had no gene match. The CDR3 length is 15 residues. CDR3 nucleotides: TGTGCCAGCGGTACCGGGACAGGGACTTACAATGAGCAGTTCTTC. It codes for CASGTGTGTYNEQFF.

The chain links TRBV27 to TRBJ1-6; a weak D match, TRBD1 (5 bases). This CDR3 region has 12 residues. V lost 2 bases and J lost 9, with 5 bases in between. Germline CDR1 MNHEY, CDR2 SMNVEV (reference sequence). CDR3 loop: CASSLQGSPLHF. In nucleotides, the CDR3 is TGTGCCAGCAGTTTACAGGGTTCACCCCTCCACTTT.

This clonotype was detected only a few times. The chain combines TRBV6-2 or TRBV6-3 with TRBJ2-1, with TRBD2 identical over 7 bases. This CDR3 is built from 15 residues. Per germline, CDR1 MNHEY and CDR2 SVGEGT. J lost 0 bases, V lost 4 bases, and 3 bases had no gene match. The CDR3 loop reads CASSSGGSSYNEQFF. The CDR3 nucleotides read TGTGCCAGCAGTTCGGGGGGAAGCTCCTACAATGAGCAGTTCTTC.

V gene TRBV25-1 combines with J gene TRBJ2-7; weak D call: TRBD2 (5 bases). The germline CDR1 and CDR2 sequences are MGHDK and SYGVNS. Deletions cut 4 bases from V and 6 bases from J, with 7 bases between. This CDR3 is built from 11 residues. CDR3 nucleotide sequence: TGTGCCAGCAGTGCCGCGGGCGAGCAGTACTTC. This gives the protein CASSAAGEQYF.

This sequence joins TRBV6-5 and TRBJ2-7, with a tentative D call TRBD1 (5 bases). Trimming cost V 5 bases and J 1 base, with 12 bases left between them. The length of the CDR3 is 14 residues. Germline-derived CDR1 and CDR2 are MNHEY and SVGAGI. The CDR3 sequence is CASSGRNRSYEQYF. CDR3 sequence (DNA): TGTGCCAGCAGTGGCCGAAACAGGTCCTACGAGCAGTACTTC.

V usage is TRBV29-1 and J usage is TRBJ1-1; 9 bases match TRBD1. With V trimmed by 5 bases and J by 1 base, 5 bases remained unmatched. CDR1 is SQVTM and CDR2 is ANQGSEA in the germline V gene. This CDR3 contains 14 residues. As DNA, the CDR3 is TGCAGCGTTAGACAGGGGGTTGGGAACACTGAAGCTTTCTTT. Protein sequence: CSVRQGVGNTEAFF.

V gene TRBV3-1 combines with J gene TRBJ2-2; perhaps TRBD1 as D (5 bases). CDR1 and CDR2 from the germline V gene are LGHDT and YNNKEL (reference sequence). This CDR3 has 16 residues. Between the trimmed V and J ends, which lost 4 bases and 7 bases, there was a span of 19 bases. The CDR3 DNA reads as TGTGCCAGCAGCCGGATGGTCGGCGGCCAGGGCGGGGAGCTGTTTTTT. This gives the protein CASSRMVGGQGGELFF.

This clonotype was picked up a small number of times. V is TRBV9 and J is TRBJ2-1; TRBD1 aligns across 8 bases. The V gene end was trimmed by 3 bases and the J gene end by 9 bases; junction bases not matched to a gene: 5. The CDR3 sequence is 13 residues long. CDR1 is SGDLS, CDR2 YYNGEE, per germline. The CDR3 DNA sequence: TGTGCCAGCAGCGCTAGACAGGGGAGTGAGCAGTTCTTC. Amino acid sequence: CASSARQGSEQFF.

This clonotype turned up a few times. The chain is built from TRBV24-1 and TRBJ2-3; 7 nucleotides agree with TRBD2. V trimming: 5 bases; J trimming: 3 bases; junction bases outside the gene matches: 10. The CDR3 sequence is 16 residues long. Germline V CDR1 and CDR2: KGHDR, SFDVKD. The CDR3 sequence: CATSAQRAGETDTQYF. The CDR3 bases are TGTGCCACCAGTGCGCAGCGGGCGGGAGAAACAGATACGCAGTATTTT.

V and J are TRBV6-5 and TRBJ2-1; D may correspond to TRBD1 or TRBD2 (5 bases each). V was pared by 2 bases and J by 8 bases, with 7 bases between. Germline-derived CDR1 and CDR2 are MNHEY and SVGAGI. This CDR3 is built from 12 residues. The CDR3 DNA reads TGTGCCAGCAGTTACGGGGGTGATGAGCAGTTCTTC. Residues: CASSYGGDEQFF.

This clonotype ranks as medium-sized. The CDR3 sequence: CASSQPGGSSYEQYF. The CDR3, as DNA: TGCGCCAGCAGCCAACCCGGGGGCAGCTCCTACGAGCAGTACTTC. This rearrangement joins TRBV4-1 to TRBJ2-7, with D perhaps being TRBD1 or TRBD2 (6 bases each). This CDR3 is built from 15 residues. V was cut by 2 bases and J by 0 bases, with 11 bases left in between. Germline V gene lookup returns CDR1 MGHRA and CDR2 YSYEKL.

This chain links TRBV12-3 or TRBV12-4 with TRBJ2-3; 7 nucleotides agree with TRBD2. J lost 5 bases, V lost 6 bases, and 5 bases had no gene match. The CDR3 is 13 amino acids. CDR3: CASSTSVLDTQYF. The CDR3 nucleotides are TGTGCCAGCAGCACTAGCGTTCTAGATACGCAGTATTTT.

The table lists this clonotype with a few counts. The chain recombines TRBV24-1 with TRBJ2-7; no clear D gene. Germline CDR1 is KGHDR and CDR2 is SFDVKD. The ends were cut back, 5 bases at V and 5 bases at J, with 12 bases in the middle. CDR3 length: 13 residues. The CDR3 DNA reads TGTGCCACCAGTGCGCACCGGTCGGACGAGCAGTACTTC. This codes for CATSAHRSDEQYF.

V gene TRBV12-3 or TRBV12-4 combines with J gene TRBJ2-1; D remains unclear. The CDR3 runs 15 residues. V was pared by 6 bases and J by 5 bases, with 17 bases between. The CDR3 here is CASSLMAGPDNEQFF. The CDR3 region has the DNA TGTGCCAGCAGCCTTATGGCTGGGCCCGACAATGAGCAGTTCTTC.

The chain employs TRBV3-1 and TRBJ1-1; D not certain. The CDR3 sequence is 15 residues long. Per the germline V gene, CDR1 is LGHDT and CDR2 is YNNKEL (reference sequence). The germline V and J ends were trimmed by 1 base and 3 bases, with 12 bases remaining between them. CDR3 nucleotide sequence: TGTGCCAGCAGCCAAGGGCCGGAGGTGCACACTGAAGCTTTCTTT. As protein: CASSQGPEVHTEAFF.